A single sample gave rise to the 8 T cell receptor beta chains below, sequenced in a study of T cell responses to AZD1222 COVID-19 vaccine. Some clones are missing from TCRdb's copy, which holds only in-frame ones; the method was immunoSEQ multiplex PCR. The sample lists 140,000 to 150,000 clones; roughly 86% were seen once. Source: peripheral blood, taken 28 days after the second AZD1222 dose. These receptors were collected from an adult who received the AZD1222 COVID-19 vaccine.

J is TRBJ2-7 and V is TRBV28; 11 nucleotides align to TRBD2. Germline CDR1 reads MDHEN; CDR2 reads SYDVKM. Trimming at V came to 3 bases and at J to 2 bases, leaving 6 bases not matched to a gene. The CDR3 runs to 16 residues. CDR3 sequence: CASSFPPSGGTYEQYF. The CDR3 DNA is TGTGCCAGCAGTTTCCCCCCTAGCGGGGGGACCTACGAGCAGTACTTC. The variable domain in full, completed from reference TRBV28 and TRBJ2-7, reads DVKVTQSSRYLVKRTGEKVFLECVQDMDHENMFWYRQDPGLGLRLIYFSYDVKMKEKGDIPEGYSVSREKKERFSLILESASTNQTSMYLCASSFPPSGGTYEQYFGPGTRLTVT.

The chain employs TRBV15 and TRBJ2-6; 9 positions agree with TRBD1. Trimming cost V 1 base and J 3 bases; bases outside gene matches: 16. Germline lookup yields CDR1 LNHNV and CDR2 YYDKDF (reference sequence). The CDR3 spans 21 residues. The CDR3 coding sequence is TGTGCCACCAGCAGAGCAAAGAGGACAGGGGTAATTGGTATTGGGGCCAACGTCCTGACTTTC. This sequence encodes CATSRAKRTGVIGIGANVLTF.

The chain has TRBV4-2 and TRBJ2-2; D perhaps matches TRBD2 (6 bases). Germline CDR1 is LGHNA and CDR2 is YNFKEQ. The CDR3 length is 15 residues. Deletions cut 2 bases from V and 5 bases from J, with 12 bases between. The CDR3 reads CASSQLWEATGELFF. The DNA for the CDR3 is TGTGCCAGCAGCCAATTGTGGGAGGCTACCGGGGAGCTGTTTTTT.

The chain carries TRBV3-1 (or the pseudogene TRBV3-2) and TRBJ1-4; the match to TRBD1 covers 7 bases. Per the germline V gene, CDR1 is LGHDT and CDR2 is YNNKEL (reference sequence). This CDR3 spans 14 amino acids. J was trimmed by 3 bases and V by 5 bases; bases with no gene match: 3. The DNA for the CDR3 is TGTGCCAGCAGCTGGGACAGTGCTAATGAAAAACTGTTTTTT. Translated: CASSWDSANEKLFF.

The rearrangement links TRBV6-1 to TRBJ1-2; no clear D gene. V was pared by 1 base and J by 0 bases, with 9 bases between. From germline, CDR1 is MNHNS and CDR2 SASEGT. The CDR3 consists of 15 residues. The CDR3 loop reads CASSEETTANYGYTF. CDR3 in DNA: TGTGCCAGCAGTGAAGAAACCACTGCTAACTATGGCTACACCTTC.

The gene calls are TRBV6-6 and TRBJ2-1, with unresolved D. Germline CDR1 MNHNY, CDR2 SVGAGI (reference sequence). The V and J ends lost 5 bases and 7 bases respectively, with 9 bases between them. The CDR3 runs 12 residues. The CDR3 spells CASSDPGNEQFF. The CDR3 DNA follows: TGTGCCAGCAGTGACCCCGGGAATGAGCAGTTCTTC.

This rearrangement joins TRBV6-6 to TRBJ1-1, with unresolved D. Between the trimmed V and J ends, which lost 4 bases and 7 bases, there was a span of 13 bases. The CDR3 is 13 amino acids. CDR1 and CDR2 (germline): MNHNY, SVGAGI (reference sequence). The CDR3 here is CASSFRGYGEAFF. Here the CDR3 DNA reads TGTGCCAGCAGTTTCCGAGGATACGGTGAAGCTTTCTTT.

This clone has a handful of counts. The gene calls are TRBV5-1 and TRBJ2-1; the D gene is possibly TRBD1 (5 bases). Germline assignment: CDR1 SGHRS and CDR2 YFSETQ. This CDR3 has 15 residues. Trimming removed 0 bases at V and 4 bases at J, with 11 bases between. The CDR3 is CASSLEGARYNEQFF. Written as DNA, the CDR3 is TGCGCCAGCAGCTTGGAAGGGGCGAGGTACAATGAGCAGTTCTTC. The full variable domain, completed using reference TRBV5-1 and TRBJ2-1, is KAGVTQTPRYLIKTRGQQVTLSCSPISGHRSVSWYQQTPGQGLQFLFEYFSETQRNKGNFPGRFSGRQFSNSRSEMNVSTLELGDSALYLCASSLEGARYNEQFFGPGTRLTVL.